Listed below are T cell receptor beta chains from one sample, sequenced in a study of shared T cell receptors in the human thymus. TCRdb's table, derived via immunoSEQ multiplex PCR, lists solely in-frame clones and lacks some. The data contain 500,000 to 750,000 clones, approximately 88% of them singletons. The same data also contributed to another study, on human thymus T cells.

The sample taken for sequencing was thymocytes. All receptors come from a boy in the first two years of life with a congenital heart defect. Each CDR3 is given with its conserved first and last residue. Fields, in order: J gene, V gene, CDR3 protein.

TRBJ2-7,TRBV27,CASTGGLSGSRDEQYF
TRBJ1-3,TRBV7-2,CASSMPTGSSGNTIYF
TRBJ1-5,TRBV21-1,CASSPRPVGYSNQPQHF
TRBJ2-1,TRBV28,CASSFSQLNEQFF
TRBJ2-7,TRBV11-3,CASSLGTSASYEQYF
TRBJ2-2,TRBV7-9,CASSLAGLGAGELFF
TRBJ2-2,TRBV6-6,CASSSPRASALF
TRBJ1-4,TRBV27,CASSRQGDEKLFF
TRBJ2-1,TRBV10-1,CASTPAGAAPSSYNEQFF
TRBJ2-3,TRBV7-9,CASSSPAGGPDTQYF
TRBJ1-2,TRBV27,CASSPARAAPMRDGYTF
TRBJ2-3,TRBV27,CASRGDREVDTQYF
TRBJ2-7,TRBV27,CASSSDRGPVPYEQYF
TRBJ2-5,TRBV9,CAEASLLDYPQETQYF
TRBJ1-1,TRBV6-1,CASHPSGKVSPEAFF
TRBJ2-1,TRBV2,CASSEGEAGGPHEQFF
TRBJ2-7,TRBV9,CASSVEGGLAGDKQYF
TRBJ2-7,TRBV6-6,CASSHVEVAGSYEQYF
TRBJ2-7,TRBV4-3,CASSQSSRGDYYEQYF
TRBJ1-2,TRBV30,CAWSFPPGHGDYGYTF
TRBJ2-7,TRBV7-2,CASSLFGTPISYEQYF
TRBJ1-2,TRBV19,CASSFFPTQMNYGYTF
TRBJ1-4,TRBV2,CASSEYRDRGGTTNEKLFF
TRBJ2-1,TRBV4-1,CASSSPVPPLAGVNEQFF
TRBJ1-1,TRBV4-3,CASSQGRGEAFF
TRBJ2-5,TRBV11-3,CASSPHRDRGETQYF
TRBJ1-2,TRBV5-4,CASSADREDYGYTF
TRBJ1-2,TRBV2,CASSDEVAWQGGYGYTF
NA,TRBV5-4,CASSLGGTSEQYF
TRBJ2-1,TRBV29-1,CSVWAALAVAESREQFF
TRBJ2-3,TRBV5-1,CASSILWREGTDTQYF
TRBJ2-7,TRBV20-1,CSARSSYEQYF
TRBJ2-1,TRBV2,CASSPTSGNSYNEQFF
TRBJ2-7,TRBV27,CASSPGPPGLSSYEQYF
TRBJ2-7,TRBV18,CASSPGAGGPSEQYF
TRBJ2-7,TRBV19,CASSQLAGAYEQYF
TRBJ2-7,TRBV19,CASSLAGGTYEQYF
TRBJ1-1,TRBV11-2,CASSSPGQGQITEAFF
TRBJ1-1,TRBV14,CASSQEIDLGENTEAFF
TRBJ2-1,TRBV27,CASSLYPSEQFF
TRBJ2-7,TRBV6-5,CASTASGGIGEQYF
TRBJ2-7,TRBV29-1,CSVRDISYEQYF
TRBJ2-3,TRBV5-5,CASSWEAGGADTQYF
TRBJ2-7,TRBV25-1,CASRGTVTYEQYF
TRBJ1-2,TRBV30,CAWNKSGPDYGYTF
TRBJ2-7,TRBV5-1,CASSWRLAGEEQYF
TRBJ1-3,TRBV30,CAWEGDSGNTIYF
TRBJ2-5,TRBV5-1,CASSFPGRGEETQYF
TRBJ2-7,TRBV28,CASRVGGLGEQYF
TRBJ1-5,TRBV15,CATSLEVSNQPQHF
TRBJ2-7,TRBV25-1,CASSEKGEQGGLYEQYF
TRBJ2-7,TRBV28,CASSSSPPSYEQYF
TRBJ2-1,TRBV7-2,CASRSRSYNEQFF
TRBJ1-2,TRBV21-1,CASSKARRQGPNYGYTF
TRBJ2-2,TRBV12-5,CASGPWPRPWGGVTGELFF
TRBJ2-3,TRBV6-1,CASSERGTNSTDTQYF
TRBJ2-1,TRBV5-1,CASSLERDYYNEQFF
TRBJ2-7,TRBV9,CASSGDRGDEQYF